This T cell receptor beta chain came from a study of blood T cell repertoires in COVID-19. As processed by the authors: Estimation of nucleated cell counts was performed using reference gene primer amplification. The method was immunoSEQ multiplex PCR; TCRdb's version includes in-frame clones alone and lacks a portion of them. The V and J calls and clone size were taken over from that table, and D and trimming were inferred from the DNA. The sample includes fewer than 350,000 clones, 90% of them seen just once. The TCR comes from a woman aged 30 to 39 with COVID-19, enrolled during active disease. The sequenced sample was peripheral blood.

CDR3 nucleotide sequence: TGTGCCAGCAGTTTATCGGGACAGGGTAGTGAAAAACTGTTTTTT. Translation gives CASSLSGQGSEKLFF. The rearrangement uses TRBV27 and TRBJ1-4; 9 nucleotides agree with TRBD1. With V trimmed by 0 bases and J by 7 bases, 3 bases remained unmatched. The germline V gene encodes CDR1 MNHEY and CDR2 SMNVEV (reference sequence). CDR3 length equals 15 residues.